Described below is a single TCR beta chain sequence and its context. The CDR3 is 16 residues long. Germline V lookup: CDR1 SGHKS, CDR2 YYEKEE (reference sequence). V gave up 4 bases and J gave up 4 bases; unmatched junction bases: 11. Libraries were prepared by immunoSEQ multiplex PCR; TCRdb keeps only in-frame clonotypes and omits some of them. The sample records roughly 400,000 clones, approximately 86% being singletons. The sample comes from a study of blood T cell repertoires in COVID-19. Material for sequencing was PBMCs or T cells enriched from blood (not recorded which). The V gene is TRBV5-5, the J gene TRBJ2-1; 7 positions agree with TRBD1. This TCR came from a woman aged 40 to 50 with acute COVID-19. The CDR3 DNA is TGTGCCAGCAGCCGTCATGACAGGGCTCCTTACAATGAGCAGTTCTTC. Its translation is CASSRHDRAPYNEQFF.